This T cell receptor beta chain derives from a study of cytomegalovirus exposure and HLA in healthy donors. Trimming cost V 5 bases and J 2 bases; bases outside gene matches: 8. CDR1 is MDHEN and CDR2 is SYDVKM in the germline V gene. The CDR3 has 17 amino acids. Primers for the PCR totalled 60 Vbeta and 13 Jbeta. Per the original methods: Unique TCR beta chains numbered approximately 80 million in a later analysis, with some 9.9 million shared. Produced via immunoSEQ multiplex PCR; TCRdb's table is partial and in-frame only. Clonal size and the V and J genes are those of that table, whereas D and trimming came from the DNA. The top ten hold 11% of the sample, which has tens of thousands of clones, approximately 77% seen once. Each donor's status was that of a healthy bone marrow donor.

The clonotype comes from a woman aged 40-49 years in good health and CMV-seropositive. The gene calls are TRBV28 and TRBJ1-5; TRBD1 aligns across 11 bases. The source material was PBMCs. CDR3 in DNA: TGTGCCAGCAGTGCCGGGACAGGGGGTATCGGCAATCAGCCCCAGCATTTT. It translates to CASSAGTGGIGNQPQHF.